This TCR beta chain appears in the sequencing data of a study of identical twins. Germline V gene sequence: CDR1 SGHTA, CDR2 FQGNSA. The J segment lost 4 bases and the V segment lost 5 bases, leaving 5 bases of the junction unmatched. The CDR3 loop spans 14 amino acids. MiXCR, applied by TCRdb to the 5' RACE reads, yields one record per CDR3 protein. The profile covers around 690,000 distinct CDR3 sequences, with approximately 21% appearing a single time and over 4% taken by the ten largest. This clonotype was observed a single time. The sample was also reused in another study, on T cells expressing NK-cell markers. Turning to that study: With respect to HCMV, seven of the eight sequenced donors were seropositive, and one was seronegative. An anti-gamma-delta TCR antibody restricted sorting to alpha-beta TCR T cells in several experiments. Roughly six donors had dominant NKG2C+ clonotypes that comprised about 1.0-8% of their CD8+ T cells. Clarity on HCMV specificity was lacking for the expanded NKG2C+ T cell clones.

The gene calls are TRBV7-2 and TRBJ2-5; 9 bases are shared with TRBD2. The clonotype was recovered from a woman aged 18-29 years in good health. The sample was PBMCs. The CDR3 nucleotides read TGTGCCAGCAGCCCCATGACTAGCGGAGAGACCCAGTACTTC. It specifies CASSPMTSGETQYF.